One and the same sample provided the 16 T cell receptor beta chains below, sequenced in a study of long-term antiretroviral therapy in people with HIV. The immunoSEQ assay was v3.0, run at survey level. Sequencing used immunoSEQ multiplex PCR; TCRdb keeps in-frame clones, though not all of them. The sample includes almost 30,000 clones, 80% to 90% seen only once; the top ten take 8.3%. The input for sequencing was unsorted PBMCs, taken 3.2 years before starting antiretroviral therapy. The receptor set was obtained from a man between 50 and 59 years old with HIV.

CDR3: CASSIRWPSEAFF. The DNA for the CDR3 is TGTGCCAGTAGTATAAGATGGCCTTCTGAAGCTTTCTTT. The rearrangement uses TRBV19 and TRBJ1-1; D gene ambiguous. Germline V lookup: CDR1 LNHDA, CDR2 SQIVND (reference sequence). Trimming took 2 bases from V and 6 from J, leaving 10 bases between them. The CDR3 consists of 13 residues.

The chain couples TRBV27 to TRBJ2-6; D ambiguous. The germline V gene encodes CDR1 MNHEY and CDR2 SMNVEV (reference sequence). The CDR3 loop spans 16 amino acids. The V and J ends lost 3 bases and 4 bases respectively, with 13 bases between them. CDR3 region: CASSFDLGSGANVLTF. DNA for the CDR3: TGTGCCAGCAGTTTCGATTTGGGGTCGGGGGCCAACGTCCTGACTTTC.

The gene calls are TRBV2 and TRBJ2-1, with TRBD2 matching 9 bases. V was clipped by 2 bases and J by 7 bases; unmatched bases: 6. This CDR3 comprises 15 residues. Germline CDR1 is SNHLY and CDR2 is FYNNEI. CDR3 protein: CASSEMGGGANEQFF. The DNA for the CDR3 is TGTGCCAGCAGTGAAATGGGCGGGGGGGCTAATGAGCAGTTCTTC.

The chain employs TRBV15 and TRBJ1-1; D remains ambiguous. The germline CDR1 and CDR2 sequences are LNHNV and YYDKDF (reference sequence). The CDR3 runs 13 residues. The ends were cut back, 4 bases at V and 1 base at J, with 7 bases in the middle. DNA for the CDR3: TGTGCCACCAGCACAGATAAGAACACTGAAGCTTTCTTT. Its translation: CATSTDKNTEAFF.

The chain links TRBV7-7 to TRBJ2-3, with D perhaps matching TRBD2 (6 bases). Per germline, CDR1 SSHAT and CDR2 FNYEAQ (reference sequence). The V gene lost 3 bases and the J gene lost 8 bases, with 27 bases spanning the gap. This CDR3 is 18 amino acids long. DNA of the CDR3: TGTGCCAGCAGCTTCCCCCAGTTTGGGGAAAGCGGGTGGGCTACGCAGTATTTT. This encodes CASSFPQFGESGWATQYF.

CDR3 sequence (DNA): TGTGCCAGCACCAAGGGAGGGTGGGGGCGCGCCCTCTACGAGCAGTACTTC. Translation: CASTKGGWGRALYEQYF. V usage is TRBV2 and J usage is TRBJ2-7, with D perhaps TRBD2 (7 bases). This CDR3 is 17 amino acids long. The V gene's germline CDR1 is SNHLY and CDR2 FYNNEI. With 7 bases removed from V and 3 bases from J, the gap between germline ends came to 25 bases.

The chain has TRBV5-1 and TRBJ2-5; a possible D gene is TRBD1 (6 bases). The CDR3 has 15 residues. The V gene's germline CDR1 is SGHRS and CDR2 YFSETQ. V lost 0 bases and J 2 bases, leaving 11 bases between the germline ends. The CDR3 reads CASSLGGQRQETQYF. CDR3 coding DNA: TGCGCCAGCAGCTTGGGTGGACAGAGACAAGAGACCCAGTACTTC. Full variable domain (outside the CDR3, taken from reference TRBV5-1 and TRBJ2-5): KAGVTQTPRYLIKTRGQQVTLSCSPISGHRSVSWYQQTPGQGLQFLFEYFSETQRNKGNFPGRFSGRQFSNSRSEMNVSTLELGDSALYLCASSLGGQRQETQYFGPGTRLLVL.

The chain joins TRBV5-4 to TRBJ2-5; TRBD2 aligns across 9 bases. The CDR3 is 15 residues long. V shed 0 bases, J shed 11 bases, and the junction held 11 bases outside the gene matches. Germline V gene sequence: CDR1 SGHNT, CDR2 YYREEE (reference sequence). In DNA, the CDR3 is TGTGCCAGCAGCTTGGTTGCGGGGGGGCCGGGGGAGCAGTACTTC. It codes for CASSLVAGGPGEQYF. Variable domain in full (rest from reference TRBV5-4 and TRBJ2-5): ETGVTQSPTHLIKTRGQQVTLRCSSQSGHNTVSWYQQALGQGPQFIFQYYREEENGRGNFPPRFSGLQFPNYSSELNVNALELDDSALYLCASSLVAGGPGEQYFGPGTRLLVL.

This chain connects TRBV21-1 to TRBJ1-1; the table's D call, TRBD1, was not checked against the DNA. TRBV21-1 is an annotated pseudogene. This CDR3 has 19 amino acids. Written as DNA, the CDR3 is TGTGCCAGCAGCAAAGCGCTTTTTTTGACGGGACATGGGAACACTGAAGCTTTCTTT. This gives the protein CASSKALFLTGHGNTEAFF.

The chain employs TRBV1 and TRBJ2-3; TRBD1, the table's D call, was not compared with the DNA. TRBV1 is recorded as a pseudogene. There are 17 residues in the CDR3. CDR3 sequence (DNA): TGCACCAGCAGCCCCCGGCCGGTCAGGGGGCGCTCAGATACGCAGTATTTT. Protein: CTSSPRPVRGRSDTQYF.

In its sample, this clone was seen a few times. The genes are TRBV7-8 and TRBJ2-7; D is perhaps TRBD2 (5 bases). Trimming left V 1 base short and J 7 bases short, with 17 bases between. The CDR3 contains 15 residues. The germline CDR1 and CDR2 sequences are SGHVS and FQNEAQ. The CDR3 bases are TGTGCCAGCAGCTTAGGGCGGGCCCTAAATGGGGAGCAGTACTTC. Translating gives CASSLGRALNGEQYF.

The chain carries TRBV5-1 and TRBJ1-3; D unclear. This CDR3 has 14 amino acids. Germline values: CDR1 SGHRS, CDR2 YFSETQ. Trimming removed 1 base at V and 4 bases at J, with 9 bases between. The CDR3 loop is CASSLTTVGNTIYF. CDR3 sequence (DNA): TGCGCCAGCAGCTTGACTACAGTCGGAAACACCATATATTTT.

The V gene is TRBV5-1, the J gene TRBJ2-7; 10 nucleotides agree with TRBD2. The CDR3 runs to 14 residues. Germline V gene data show CDR1 as SGHRS and CDR2 as YFSETQ. V was clipped by 0 bases and J by 6 bases; unmatched bases: 3. The CDR3 DNA sequence: TGCGCCAGCAGCTTGGTTGCTAGCGGGGGCGAGCAGTACTTC. This encodes CASSLVASGGEQYF.

This chain joins TRBV5-4 and TRBJ1-3; D unresolved. The CDR3 is 15 residues long. Germline CDR1 reads SGHNT; CDR2 reads YYREEE (reference sequence). Trimming removed 0 bases at V and 1 base at J, with 8 bases between. CDR3 coding DNA: TGTGCCAGCAGCTTGGGGTACGGATCTGGAAACACCATATATTTT. It is translated as CASSLGYGSGNTIYF.

J is TRBJ2-2 and V is TRBV6-5; a possible D gene is TRBD2 (5 bases). Germline V CDR1 and CDR2: MNHEY, SVGAGI. CDR3 length: 14 amino acids. Trimming took off 2 bases at V and 4 bases at J, with 8 bases between the two ends. Here the CDR3 reads CASSYGLATGELFF. CDR3 in DNA: TGTGCCAGCAGTTACGGACTTGCCACCGGGGAGCTGTTTTTT.

V and J are TRBV2 and TRBJ2-7; D is perhaps TRBD1 (6 bases). Trimming removed 3 bases at V and 2 bases at J, with 8 bases between. Germline CDR1 reads SNHLY; CDR2 reads FYNNEI. The CDR3 sequence is 13 residues long. CDR3 sequence: CASSEGTTYEQYF. CDR3 nucleotides: TGTGCCAGCAGTGAGGGGACAACCTACGAGCAGTACTTC.